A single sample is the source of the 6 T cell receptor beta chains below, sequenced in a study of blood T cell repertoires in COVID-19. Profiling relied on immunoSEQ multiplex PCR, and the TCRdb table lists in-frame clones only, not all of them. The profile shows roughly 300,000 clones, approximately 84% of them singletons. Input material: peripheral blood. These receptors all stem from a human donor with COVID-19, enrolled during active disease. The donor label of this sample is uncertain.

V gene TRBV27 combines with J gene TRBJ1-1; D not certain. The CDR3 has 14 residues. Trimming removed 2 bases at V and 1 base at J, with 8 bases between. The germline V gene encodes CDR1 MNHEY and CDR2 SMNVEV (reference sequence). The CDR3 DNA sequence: TGTGCCAGCAGTTTAGGACGGGGGAACACTGAAGCTTTCTTT. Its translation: CASSLGRGNTEAFF.

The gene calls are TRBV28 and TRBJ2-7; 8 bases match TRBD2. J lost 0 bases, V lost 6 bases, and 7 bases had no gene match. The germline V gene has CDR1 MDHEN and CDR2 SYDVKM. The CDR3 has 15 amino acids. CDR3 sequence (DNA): TGTGCCAGCAGCCCGGGGGGGCTCAGCTCCTACGAGCAGTACTTC. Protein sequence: CASSPGGLSSYEQYF.

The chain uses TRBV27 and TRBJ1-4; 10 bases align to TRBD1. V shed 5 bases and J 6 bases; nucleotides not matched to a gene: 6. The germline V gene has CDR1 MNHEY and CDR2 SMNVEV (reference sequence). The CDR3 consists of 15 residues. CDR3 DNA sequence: TGTGCCAGCAGTCCATTGGGACAGGGGTATGAAAAACTGTTTTTT. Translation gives CASSPLGQGYEKLFF.

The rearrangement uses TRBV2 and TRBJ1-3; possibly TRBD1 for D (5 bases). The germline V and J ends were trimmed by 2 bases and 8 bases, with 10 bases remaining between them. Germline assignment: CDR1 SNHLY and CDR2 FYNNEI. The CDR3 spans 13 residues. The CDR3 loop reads CASSERQRDTIYF. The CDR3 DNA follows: TGTGCCAGCAGTGAAAGACAGCGGGACACCATATATTTT.

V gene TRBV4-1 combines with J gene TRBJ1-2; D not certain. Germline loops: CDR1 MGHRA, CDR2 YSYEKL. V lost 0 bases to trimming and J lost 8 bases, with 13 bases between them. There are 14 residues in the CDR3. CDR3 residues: CASSQDRAGWGYTF. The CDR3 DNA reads TGCGCCAGCAGCCAAGATCGGGCGGGTTGGGGCTACACCTTC.

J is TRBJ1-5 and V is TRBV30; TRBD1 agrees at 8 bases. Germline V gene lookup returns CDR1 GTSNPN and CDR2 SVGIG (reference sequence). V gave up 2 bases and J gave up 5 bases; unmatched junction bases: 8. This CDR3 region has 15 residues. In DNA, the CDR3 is TGTGCCTGGAGTTTCGGACAGGGCTTCGATCAGCCCCAGCATTTT. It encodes CAWSFGQGFDQPQHF.